This TCR beta chain was retrieved from a study of cytomegalovirus exposure and HLA in healthy donors. V was pared by 0 bases and J by 0 bases, with 9 bases between. The germline V gene encodes CDR1 LGHNA and CDR2 YNFKEQ. The CDR3 totals 17 residues. This clone came up a few times. Amplification used 60 Vbeta primers and 13 Jbeta primers. The method was immunoSEQ multiplex PCR; TCRdb's version includes in-frame clones alone and lacks a portion of them. The sample consists of 200,000 to 250,000 clones, around 83% of them appearing once. The V call is TRBV4-2, the J call TRBJ1-6; D gene unclear. Sample: PBMCs. This clonotype originated in a girl aged 5 to 17 in good health and CMV-seronegative. The CDR3 loop reads CASSQDAGSSYNSPLHF. CDR3 DNA sequence: TGTGCCAGCAGCCAAGATGCTGGCAGCTCCTATAATTCACCCCTCCACTTT.